Below are 17 T cell receptor beta chains sequenced from a single sample in a study of blood T cell repertoires in COVID-19. The table came from immunoSEQ multiplex PCR; TCRdb's copy has only in-frame clones and leaves some out. The sample lists some 250,000 clones, less than 90% occurring once. The specimen sequenced was peripheral blood. Receptors were obtained from a woman aged 25 to 39 with COVID-19, enrolled during active disease.

The rearrangement links TRBV2 to TRBJ2-5; D unclear. Germline CDR1 is SNHLY and CDR2 is FYNNEI. Trimming stripped 7 bases from V and 0 bases from J, with 6 bases between. The CDR3 runs to 12 residues. The CDR3 spells CASKAYQETQYF. For the CDR3, the DNA is TGTGCCAGCAAAGCCTACCAAGAGACCCAGTACTTC.

The J gene is TRBJ1-2, the V gene TRBV27; D remains ambiguous. The CDR3 is 13 residues long. Germline assignment: CDR1 MNHEY and CDR2 SMNVEV (reference sequence). V was trimmed by 3 bases and J by 2 bases, leaving 7 bases between them. The CDR3 here is CASSLSLNYGYTF. The DNA for the CDR3 is TGTGCCAGCAGTTTGAGTTTAAACTATGGCTACACCTTC.

The chain carries TRBV2 and TRBJ2-7; no reliable D call. V shed 2 bases and J shed 2 bases, with 10 bases lying between them. Germline V gene lookup returns CDR1 SNHLY and CDR2 FYNNEI. This CDR3 is 14 amino acids long. The CDR3 reads CASSEYAVAYEQYF. CDR3 DNA sequence: TGTGCCAGCAGTGAATATGCAGTTGCCTACGAGCAGTACTTC. The entire variable domain, with the rest obtained from reference TRBV2 and TRBJ2-7, is as follows: EPEVTQTPSHQVTQMGQEVILRCVPISNHLYFYWYRQILGQKVEFLVSFYNNEISEKSEIFDDQFSVERPDGSNFTLKIRSTKLEDSAMYFCASSEYAVAYEQYFGPGTRLTVT.

The CDR3 protein is CASSQVGKGVYEQYF. The CDR3 region has the DNA TGCGCCAGCAGCCAAGTTGGAAAGGGGGTCTACGAGCAGTACTTC. V usage is TRBV4-1 and J usage is TRBJ2-7; D perhaps matches TRBD1 (6 bases). The germline CDR1 and CDR2 sequences are MGHRA and YSYEKL. Trimming removed 1 base at V and 3 bases at J, with 13 bases between. This CDR3 contains 15 residues.

V is TRBV24-1 and J is TRBJ1-3; D is possibly TRBD1 (5 bases). CDR1 and CDR2 (germline): KGHDR, SFDVKD. The length of the CDR3 is 16 residues. V was clipped by 1 base and J by 4 bases, with 13 bases between them. CDR3 in DNA: TGTGCCACCAGTGATTTCCAGGAGGGACGAGGAAACACCATATATTTT. Amino acids: CATSDFQEGRGNTIYF.

The chain uses TRBV11-1 and TRBJ2-1, with 12 bases lining up with TRBD2. J lost 4 bases, V lost 4 bases, and 5 bases had no gene match. Germline assignment: CDR1 SGHAT and CDR2 FQDESV (reference sequence). There are 16 residues in the CDR3. The CDR3 here is CASSSGLAGHYNEQFF. The DNA for the CDR3 is TGTGCCAGCAGCTCCGGACTAGCGGGGCATTACAATGAGCAGTTCTTC.

The V gene is TRBV19, the J gene TRBJ2-1; 9 positions agree with TRBD1. CDR1 is LNHDA, CDR2 SQIVND, per germline (reference sequence). V was clipped by 4 bases and J by 9 bases; unmatched bases: 10. CDR3 length equals 15 residues. CDR3 sequence (DNA): TGTGCCAGTAGTAGAACCGGGACAGGGTTACCTGAGCAGTTCTTC. Amino acids: CASSRTGTGLPEQFF.

J is TRBJ2-7 and V is TRBV10-3; TRBD2 agrees at 7 bases. V gave up 4 bases and J gave up 3 bases; unmatched junction bases: 6. The CDR3 covers 14 residues. Germline CDR1 is ENHRY and CDR2 is SYGVKD. As DNA, the CDR3 is TGTGCCATCAGTGCCACTAGCGACAGCTACGAGCAGTACTTC. It codes for CAISATSDSYEQYF.

This sequence joins TRBV5-6 and TRBJ1-4; possible D gene TRBD1, 5 bases. The V gene lost 0 bases and the J gene lost 5 bases, with 11 bases spanning the gap. The CDR3 has 15 residues. Germline-derived CDR1 and CDR2 are SGHDT and YYEEEE. The CDR3, as DNA: TGTGCCAGCAGCTTGGAGGCAGGGTGGAATGAAAAACTGTTTTTT. Residues: CASSLEAGWNEKLFF.

The V call is TRBV15, the J call TRBJ2-4; 10 bases match TRBD2. The CDR3 has 16 residues. The germline V gene encodes CDR1 LNHNV and CDR2 YYDKDF (reference sequence). J gave up 5 bases and V 5 bases, and 9 bases lay outside the gene matches. CDR3 sequence reads: CATSPQLAGVENIQYF. DNA for the CDR3: TGTGCCACCAGCCCGCAGCTAGCGGGGGTCGAAAACATTCAGTACTTC.

The V and J genes are TRBV11-2 and TRBJ2-1, with D perhaps TRBD2 (5 bases). Looked up from germline, CDR1 is SGHAT and CDR2 is FQNNGV. There are 15 residues in the CDR3. Deletions cut 6 bases from V and 2 bases from J, with 14 bases between. The CDR3 sequence is CASRSSSGTYNEQFF. The CDR3, as DNA: TGTGCCAGCAGGTCATCCAGCGGAACCTACAATGAGCAGTTCTTC.

This clone was seen a single time. The chain joins TRBV6-5 to TRBJ1-2; D call uncertain. The CDR3 covers 12 residues. Trimming removed 7 bases from V and 6 bases from J, with 12 bases in between. Germline CDR1 is MNHEY and CDR2 is SVGAGI. DNA for the CDR3: TGTGCCAGCACCAACCCCGGGAATGGCTACACCTTC. Encoded protein: CASTNPGNGYTF.

The V and J genes are TRBV5-1 and TRBJ2-7; 7 bases map to TRBD1. From germline, CDR1 is SGHRS and CDR2 YFSETQ. The trim removed 2 bases at V and 2 bases at J, leaving 7 bases unmatched. The CDR3 loop spans 15 amino acids. Here the CDR3 reads CASSFAGTAPYEQYF. CDR3 sequence (DNA): TGCGCCAGCAGCTTCGCCGGGACAGCCCCCTACGAGCAGTACTTC.

CDR3 sequence reads: CASSLAGRSYEQYF. In DNA form, the CDR3 reads TGTGCCAGCAGCTTGGCTGGGCGCTCCTACGAGCAGTACTTC. V gene TRBV5-4 combines with J gene TRBJ2-7; D unresolved. The germline V gene encodes CDR1 SGHNT and CDR2 YYREEE (reference sequence). The V end lost 0 bases, the J end lost 0 bases, and 7 bases lay between the germline ends. CDR3 length equals 14 residues.

The chain uses TRBV4-1 and TRBJ2-7; tentative D call: TRBD1 (6 bases). CDR1 and CDR2 (germline): MGHRA, YSYEKL. Trimming removed 4 bases from V and 2 bases from J, with 9 bases in between. The CDR3 runs to 13 residues. The CDR3 reads CASSPYRAYEQYF. As DNA, the CDR3 is TGCGCCAGCAGCCCCTACAGGGCCTACGAGCAGTACTTC.

This sequence joins TRBV5-1 and TRBJ2-5; D perhaps matches TRBD2 (7 bases). Germline V lookup: CDR1 SGHRS, CDR2 YFSETQ. The CDR3 has 15 residues. Trimming pared 0 bases from V and 3 bases from J, leaving 12 bases between. CDR3 DNA sequence: TGCGCCAGCAGCTTGGGCGGGGGCTACAAAGAGACCCAGTACTTC. As protein: CASSLGGGYKETQYF.

The V and J genes are TRBV6-1 and TRBJ1-5; tentatively, D is TRBD1 (5 bases). CDR1 and CDR2 (germline): MNHNS, SASEGT. Trimming removed 2 bases from V and 13 bases from J, with 15 bases in between. The CDR3 sequence is 13 residues long. The CDR3 here is CASSELERTLQHF. CDR3 in DNA: TGTGCCAGCAGTGAACTGGAAAGGACACTTCAGCATTTT.